This is a list of T cell receptor beta chains from one sample in a study of T-cell memory formation after mild COVID-19. TCRdb reanalysed the 5' RACE reads using MiXCR and keeps one entry per CDR3 protein. Of hundreds of thousands of distinct CDR3 sequences listed, less than 25% were seen once; the top ten hold about 8.7%. The sequencing input was PBMCs or a T cell subset sorted from them (not recorded which). Receptors originate from an adult woman who had mild COVID-19 (a few samples of this study predate the infection). Cell type and time point are not known. Both conserved end residues are trimmed from each CDR3. Each record gives: V gene, J gene, CDR3 protein.

>TRBV9|TRBJ2-7
ASSPGTVSMSEQY
>TRBV15|TRBJ1-1
ATSRDWGGTEAF
>TRBV12-3/TRBV12-4|TRBJ2-3
ASRFRGGTDTQY
>TRBV19|TRBJ1-2
ASSPGQKIHFYGYT
>TRBV25-1|TRBJ1-2
ASSGRDRNLNYGYT
>TRBV5-1|TRBJ2-1
ASSSTSGGAMDEQF
>TRBV14|TRBJ2-7
ASSQVRANEQY
>TRBV12-3/TRBV12-4|TRBJ1-4
ASSSPATGPGGKLF
>TRBV20-1|TRBJ2-1
SATTSGRKGGKYNEQF
>TRBV29-1|TRBJ2-1
SVEVIGGQGNNEQF
>TRBV3-1|TRBJ1-2
ASSQDVQDSGYT
>TRBV5-1|TRBJ2-7
ASSLEGGQGASEQY
>TRBV7-9|TRBJ2-7
ASRADSYEQY
>TRBV5-1|TRBJ1-1
ASSQSPGQNTEAF
>TRBV11-2|TRBJ2-3
ASSLFRGGASTDTQY
>TRBV20-1|TRBJ1-1
SARGMDERMNTEAF
>TRBV19|TRBJ1-5
ASTTTASEPQH
>TRBV24-1|TRBJ2-1
ATSAAAASNEQF
>TRBV7-2|TRBJ2-1
ASSSSPGEQF
>TRBV7-9|TRBJ1-5
ASNPMVAGGPNQPQH
>TRBV9|TRBJ2-7
ASSVAARGYEQY
>TRBV27|TRBJ2-1
ASSRATGANEQF
>TRBV12-3/TRBV12-4|TRBJ1-2
ASRTGGAGYT
>TRBV7-3|TRBJ1-1
ASSLRQGEAF
>TRBV24-1|TRBJ2-5
ATSEPTRVGETQY
>TRBV7-6|TRBJ2-3
ASGLVGTGTDTQY
>TRBV30|TRBJ2-7
AWSVLGREQY
>TRBV6-5|TRBJ1-3
ASSYSRGSGNTIY
>TRBV7-9|TRBJ1-3
ASSAVLIRGGNTIY
>TRBV30|TRBJ1-5
AWSVRGAFRNQPQH
>TRBV6-2/TRBV6-3|TRBJ1-1
ASSYTPTVNTEAF
>TRBV12-3/TRBV12-4|TRBJ2-5
ASRISLAGVETQY
>TRBV13|TRBJ2-1
ASSSVAGGPF
>TRBV11-2|TRBJ1-2
ASSPTGTTNYGYT
>TRBV2|TRBJ2-7
ASSEKGTGGHEQY
>TRBV15|TRBJ2-1
ATSRYPRSYNEQF
>TRBV5-1|TRBJ2-5
ASSLVSLAGIQETQY